A selection of T cell receptor beta chains follows, all from one sample in a study of beta chain features in type 1 diabetes. Produced via immunoSEQ multiplex PCR; TCRdb's table is partial and in-frame only. The sample contains over 150,000 clones, about 12% of which appear only once. Sequencing used central memory CD4+ T cells from blood. The receptors derive from a woman in her late teens or twenties in good health. CDR3s include the opening cysteine and the closing phenylalanine or tryptophan. Clone size is shown for a subset of rows, as once, few, many or a class of expanded clone.

V gene	J gene	clone size	CDR3 protein
TRBV23-1	TRBJ1-1	few	CASSQPGKKRNTEAFF
TRBV28	TRBJ1-4	few	CASLTGGAGKLFF
TRBV30	TRBJ2-2	few	CAWSVEGAFTGELFF
TRBV5-1	TRBJ1-1	many	CASSPARRDTLNTEAFF
TRBV7-9	TRBJ2-1	NA	CASSFVTGGSYNEQFF
TRBV6-1	TRBJ1-2	few	CASSEVGQGKGYTF
TRBV5-4	TRBJ2-2	NA	CASSPGTSGRTGELFF
TRBV9	TRBJ2-1	NA	CASSASLPAGGPDEQFF
TRBV7-3	TRBJ2-3	NA	CASSLTSGRDTQYF
TRBV7-9	TRBJ2-6	NA	CASSFNSGANVLTF
TRBV11-3	TRBJ2-5	few	CASSFLRETQYF
TRBV19	TRBJ2-3	few	CASSIGGVLANTQYF
TRBV28	TRBJ2-5	NA	CASSPDSLQETQYF
TRBV15	TRBJ2-1	NA	CATRGVRGLYNEQFF
TRBV5-1	TRBJ1-2	NA	CASSPDRANYGYTF
TRBV7-9	TRBJ2-3	few	CASSLRQGRSTDTQYF
TRBV27	TRBJ2-7	NA	CASSSVGTIVNEQYF
TRBV14	TRBJ1-2	few	CASSRREDYGYTF
TRBV7-2	TRBJ2-7	NA	CASSFRLAGGPKQYF
TRBV6-5	TRBJ2-1	few	CASSPQYNEQFF
TRBV28	TRBJ2-1	NA	CASSLSGSYNEQFF
TRBV7-8	TRBJ1-2	NA	CASSPDRNYGYTF
TRBV2	TRBJ1-5	few	CASSPPGYSNQPQHF
TRBV9	TRBJ1-2	few	CASSVTDRAAGYTF
TRBV4-2	TRBJ1-2	NA	CASSPLGAGNYGYTF
TRBV5-1	TRBJ2-2	few	CASSLQGGSRTGELFF
TRBV25-1	TRBJ2-7	few	CASSSSAYEQYF
TRBV6-5	TRBJ1-1	NA	CASRLDSRNTEAFF
TRBV7-2	TRBJ2-1	few	CASSPFLYNEQFF
TRBV5-1	TRBJ2-7	NA	CASSFLGSSYEQYF
TRBV12-5	TRBJ2-1	few	CASGLGYEDEQFF
TRBV7-3	TRBJ2-3	NA	CASSLSASGSHTQYF
TRBV6-6	TRBJ2-1	NA	CASSSSAGGEQFF
TRBV7-2	TRBJ2-4	NA	CASSLARQGADIQYF
TRBV18	TRBJ2-1	few	CASSPLTSGRLDEQFF
TRBV4-1	TRBJ2-3	NA	CASSQDRASGSGADTQYF
TRBV6-5	TRBJ2-7	NA	CASRPGDSYEQYF
TRBV30	TRBJ1-1	few	CAWSVQMNTEAFF
TRBV5-1	TRBJ2-1	few	CASSLELGRNEQFF
TRBV4-2	TRBJ1-3	few	CASSQEWALSGNTIYF
TRBV4-2	TRBJ2-1	NA	CASSQPTSGNHNEQFF
TRBV18	TRBJ2-7	NA	CASSPTSGVYEQYF
TRBV30	TRBJ2-1	few	CAWSVFAGGFNEQFF
TRBV5-4	TRBJ2-5	NA	CASSSTGQGAGETQYF
TRBV5-4	TRBJ1-2	few	CASSLVERGYTF
TRBV6-6	TRBJ2-7	few	CASSSRQGAREQYF
TRBV19	TRBJ2-2	few	CASSMWGVDTGELFF
TRBV4-1	TRBJ1-2	few	CASSQGEGKYGYTF
TRBV27	TRBJ1-2	NA	CASSFNRGHGYTF
TRBV7-2	TRBJ2-4	few	CASSRDYRNIQYF